The rows below give T cell receptor beta chains drawn from one sample of a study of blood T cells in healthy people across ages. TCRdb redid the calling of the 5' RACE reads with MiXCR, one entry per CDR3 protein. This sample has some 920,000 distinct CDR3 sequences, with 45% to 60% found just once. The sample comprised blood. These receptors were obtained from a woman between 55 and 75 years old in good health. Both conserved end residues are part of each CDR3. The order of the fields is clone size, V gene, J gene, D gene, CDR3 DNA, CDR3 protein. D genes are given only for firm matches. The size of a clone is reported for some rows only, either as once, few or many, or as a class for expanded clones.

clone_size: .
v_call: TRBV5-5
j_call: TRBJ1-5
d_call: .
cdr3_nt: TGTGCCAGCAGCGGGGACCATAGCAATCAGCCCCAGCATTTT
cdr3_aa: CASSGDHSNQPQHF

clone_size: .
v_call: TRBV9
j_call: TRBJ2-5
d_call: TRBD2
cdr3_nt: TGTGCCAGCAGCTCCTCGGGGACTAGCGCACAAGAGACCCAGTACTTC
cdr3_aa: CASSSSGTSAQETQYF

clone_size: few
v_call: TRBV12-3/TRBV12-4
j_call: TRBJ2-3
d_call: .
cdr3_nt: TGTGCCAGCAGTTTATTAGAAACAGATACGCAGTATTTT
cdr3_aa: CASSLLETDTQYF

clone_size: few
v_call: TRBV3-1
j_call: TRBJ2-7
d_call: .
cdr3_nt: TGTGCCAGCGGTCAGTACGAGCAGTACTTC
cdr3_aa: CASGQYEQYF

clone_size: .
v_call: TRBV20-1
j_call: TRBJ2-5
d_call: .
cdr3_nt: TGCAGTGCTAGAGTCGGGAGTGAGACCCAGTACTTC
cdr3_aa: CSARVGSETQYF

clone_size: .
v_call: TRBV12-5
j_call: TRBJ2-1
d_call: .
cdr3_nt: TGTGCTAGTGGCCAAGGGGACGCTAGCGGGACAGGGAATGAGCAGTTCTTC
cdr3_aa: CASGQGDASGTGNEQFF

clone_size: .
v_call: TRBV5-6
j_call: TRBJ2-7
d_call: .
cdr3_nt: TGTGCCAGCAGCGCCGGCCAGACAGCCTACGAGCAGTACTTC
cdr3_aa: CASSAGQTAYEQYF

clone_size: few
v_call: TRBV12-3/TRBV12-4
j_call: TRBJ1-2
d_call: TRBD1
cdr3_nt: TGTGCCAGCAGTCTAGGACAGGCTTGGGATGGCTACACCTTC
cdr3_aa: CASSLGQAWDGYTF

clone_size: .
v_call: TRBV11-2
j_call: TRBJ2-3
d_call: .
cdr3_nt: TGTGCCAGCAGCCCAGTAGAAACAACGGATACGCAGTATTTT
cdr3_aa: CASSPVETTDTQYF

clone_size: .
v_call: TRBV29-1
j_call: TRBJ2-5
d_call: TRBD1
cdr3_nt: TGCAGCGTTGAGCAAGGACAGGGGATGCGGGAGACCCAGTACTTC
cdr3_aa: CSVEQGQGMRETQYF

clone_size: .
v_call: TRBV10-3
j_call: TRBJ2-7
d_call: TRBD1
cdr3_nt: TGTGCCATCAGCCTACCGGATAGGACAGGCTCCTACGAGCAGTACTTC
cdr3_aa: CAISLPDRTGSYEQYF

clone_size: .
v_call: TRBV5-1
j_call: TRBJ1-1
d_call: .
cdr3_nt: TGCGCCAGCAGCTTGGTGGGGGCGGGGAACACTGAAGCTTTCTTT
cdr3_aa: CASSLVGAGNTEAFF

clone_size: .
v_call: TRBV7-2
j_call: TRBJ2-5
d_call: TRBD2
cdr3_nt: TGTGCCAGCAGCCAAAACCGGGGGAGGGAAGAGACCCAGTACTTC
cdr3_aa: CASSQNRGREETQYF

clone_size: few
v_call: TRBV20-1
j_call: TRBJ2-4
d_call: .
cdr3_nt: TGCAGTGCTGGAACTCAGGGAGCCAAAAACATTCAGTACTTC
cdr3_aa: CSAGTQGAKNIQYF

clone_size: .
v_call: TRBV25-1
j_call: TRBJ2-7
d_call: TRBD2
cdr3_nt: TGTACCAGCAGTGAACGACTAGCGGGAGTCAACGAGCAGTACTTC
cdr3_aa: CTSSERLAGVNEQYF

clone_size: .
v_call: TRBV20-1
j_call: TRBJ2-3
d_call: .
cdr3_nt: TGCAGTGGCCAGGAGGGCGGCACAGATACGCAGTATTTT
cdr3_aa: CSGQEGGTDTQYF

clone_size: few
v_call: TRBV7-9
j_call: TRBJ1-1
d_call: .
cdr3_nt: TGTGCCTCGACCCCGAGTGCTAATGAAGCTTTCTTT
cdr3_aa: CASTPSANEAFF

clone_size: .
v_call: TRBV7-2
j_call: TRBJ2-1
d_call: .
cdr3_nt: TGTGCCAGCAGCTTTGACCCCGTCAATGAGCAGTTCTTC
cdr3_aa: CASSFDPVNEQFF

clone_size: .
v_call: TRBV6-5
j_call: TRBJ2-7
d_call: .
cdr3_nt: TGTGCCAGCCGAGCGCGACAGGATAGCTCCTACGAGCAGTACTTC
cdr3_aa: CASRARQDSSYEQYF

clone_size: .
v_call: TRBV20-1
j_call: TRBJ2-1
d_call: TRBD1
cdr3_nt: TGCAGTGCCCGAGGCAGGGGGCAAAACCTCAATGAGCAGTTCTTC
cdr3_aa: CSARGRGQNLNEQFF

clone_size: .
v_call: TRBV28
j_call: TRBJ2-3
d_call: TRBD1
cdr3_nt: TGTGCCAGCAGTTTATTACAGGGGGGCACAGATACGCAGTATTTT
cdr3_aa: CASSLLQGGTDTQYF

clone_size: few
v_call: TRBV20-1
j_call: TRBJ2-1
d_call: .
cdr3_nt: TGCAGTGCTACCCTCTGGGAGAGGCGGGCTGAGCAGTTCTTC
cdr3_aa: CSATLWERRAEQFF

clone_size: .
v_call: TRBV20-1
j_call: TRBJ2-7
d_call: .
cdr3_nt: TGCAGTGCCATAGACGACAGGACCTACAATGAGCAGTACTTC
cdr3_aa: CSAIDDRTYNEQYF

clone_size: few
v_call: TRBV28
j_call: TRBJ2-7
d_call: .
cdr3_nt: TGTGCCAGCAGTTCGCGGAAGCCCTCCTACGAGCAGTACTTC
cdr3_aa: CASSSRKPSYEQYF

clone_size: few
v_call: TRBV27
j_call: TRBJ2-5
d_call: TRBD2
cdr3_nt: TGTGCCAGCAGTTTATACGCTAGCGGGAGTGGGGAGACCCAGTACTTC
cdr3_aa: CASSLYASGSGETQYF

clone_size: once
v_call: TRBV5-6
j_call: TRBJ2-1
d_call: .
cdr3_nt: TGTGCCAGCAGCCATGGGTGGGCGGTAAACAATGAGCAGTTCTTC
cdr3_aa: CASSHGWAVNNEQFF

clone_size: .
v_call: TRBV20-1
j_call: TRBJ2-5
d_call: TRBD2
cdr3_nt: TGCAGTGCTCAGGCCCTGGGTCTAGCGGGGGAGACCCAGTACTTC
cdr3_aa: CSAQALGLAGETQYF

clone_size: .
v_call: TRBV6-2/TRBV6-3
j_call: TRBJ1-4
d_call: .
cdr3_nt: TGTGCCAGCAGTGACGCCGGGGTCTGGGGTGAAAAACTGTTTTTT
cdr3_aa: CASSDAGVWGEKLFF

clone_size: .
v_call: TRBV7-2
j_call: TRBJ1-5
d_call: .
cdr3_nt: TGTGCCAGCAGCCCAGCGGCGGATCAGCCCCAGCATTTT
cdr3_aa: CASSPAADQPQHF

clone_size: .
v_call: TRBV27
j_call: TRBJ2-3
d_call: .
cdr3_nt: TGTGCCAGCAGTACCTTTGAGCGGAGCACAGATACGCAGTATTTT
cdr3_aa: CASSTFERSTDTQYF